This record looks at one T cell receptor (beta chain) sequence and its context. RNA in amounts of about 0.5 to 1 ug was reverse transcribed with random hexamers. Across 54 Vbeta and 13 Jbeta, immunoSEQ multiplex PCR amplified TCR beta CDR3. MiXCR was run by TCRdb on the immunoSEQ multiplex PCR reads, yielding one entry per CDR3 protein. The sample lists approximately 170,000 distinct CDR3 sequences; around 93% were seen once. The T cells that were sequenced for TCR beta were CD8+ and CD4+ cells from blood. Healthy donors acted as controls, with matching for age and sex. The TEMRA cells underwent FACS enrichment, while the CD8+ and CD4+ T cells underwent negative isolation. From germline, CDR1 is LNHDA and CDR2 SQIVND (reference sequence). The length of the CDR3 is 14 residues. The trim removed 4 bases at V and 1 base at J, leaving 1 base unmatched. The sample belongs to a study of CD8 T cells in Susac syndrome.

Sequenced material: CD4+ T cells from PBMCs. V usage is TRBV19 and J usage is TRBJ2-5; 9 bases fit TRBD1. The TCR was taken from a human donor in good health. CDR3 DNA: TGTGCCAGTAGTAAGGACAGGGGCCAAGAGACCCAGTACTTC. Its translation is CASSKDRGQETQYF.